This is a list of T cell receptor beta chains from one sample in a study of long-term antiretroviral therapy in people with HIV. Sequencing used immunoSEQ multiplex PCR; TCRdb keeps in-frame clones, though not all of them. Among some 35,000 clones listed, approximately 83% were seen once. Here the sequenced sample was unsorted PBMCs, taken 0.4 years before starting antiretroviral therapy. These TCRs come from a man aged 18 to 29 with HIV. Each CDR3 is given with its conserved first and last residue. Each record gives: CDR3 length, J gene, V gene, D gene, clone size, CDR3 DNA, CDR3 protein. The D gene is left open where the match is weak. Some rows mark clone size as missing; the rest say once, few, many or name a class of expanded clone.

>11|TRBJ1-2|TRBV11-3|-|-
TGTGCCAGCAGCTTCGCCTATGGCTACACCTTC
CASSFAYGYTF
>15|TRBJ1-1|TRBV29-1|TRBD1|-
TGCAGCGCTTTCCGGGACAGGTCAATGAACACTGAAGCTTTCTTT
CSAFRDRSMNTEAFF
>14|TRBJ1-5|TRBV29-1|TRBD1|few
TGCAGCGTTGGCGGACAGGGGGCTAATCAGCCCCAGCATTTT
CSVGGQGANQPQHF
>17|TRBJ1-5|TRBV23-1|TRBD1|few
TGCGCCAGCAGTCGGGGGACAGGGGAATATAGCAATCAGCCCCAGCATTTT
CASSRGTGEYSNQPQHF
>15|TRBJ1-2|TRBV10-3|-|-
TGTGCCATTAAAGGACAGACGACATATAACTATGGCTACACCTTC
CAIKGQTTYNYGYTF
>15|TRBJ1-1|TRBV5-5|TRBD1|-
TGTGCCAGCAGCTTCAGGGGGTTCGGAAACACTGAAGCTTTCTTT
CASSFRGFGNTEAFF
>13|TRBJ2-5|TRBV5-4|TRBD2|-
TGTGCCAGCAGCGCTGGGACTAAAGAGACCCAGTACTTC
CASSAGTKETQYF
>16|TRBJ1-6|TRBV5-1|-|-
TGCGCCAGCAGCTTGGCGGAGAGCTCCTATAATTCACCCCTCCACTTT
CASSLAESSYNSPLHF
>15|TRBJ1-3|TRBV10-3|-|-
TGTGCCATAAAACCCGGGACCGACCCTGGAAACACCATATATTTT
CAIKPGTDPGNTIYF
>16|TRBJ2-1|TRBV6-4|TRBD2|-
TGTGCCAGCAGTGATCTAGCGGGAGGGCCGACTAATGAGCAGTTCTTC
CASSDLAGGPTNEQFF
>14|TRBJ1-5|TRBV13|TRBD1|-
TGTGCCAGCAGCAGGACAGGACCCAATCAGCCCCAGCATTTT
CASSRTGPNQPQHF
>17|TRBJ1-3|TRBV13|-|medium-sized
TGTGCCAGCAGCCCCCTGGGGGATCTGAGCTCTGGAAACACCATATATTTT
CASSPLGDLSSGNTIYF
>15|TRBJ2-7|TRBV27|-|-
TGTGCCAGCAGTTTAAGGGGCTCGTACTCCTACGAGCAGTACTTC
CASSLRGSYSYEQYF
>14|TRBJ1-4|TRBV5-1|TRBD1|-
TGCGCCAGCAGCCCGGGACAGAGGGATGAAAAACTGTTTTTT
CASSPGQRDEKLFF
>19|TRBJ2-1|TRBV28|TRBD2|-
TGTGCCAGCAGTTCGACCCCTCCTCTGACTAGCGGGCCTCCCAATGAGCAGTTCTTC
CASSSTPPLTSGPPNEQFF
>15|TRBJ2-6|TRBV19|-|few
TGTGCCAGTAGTATCTCCCGCTCTGGGGCCAACGTCCTGACTTTC
CASSISRSGANVLTF
>16|TRBJ2-2|TRBV6-5|TRBD1|-
TGTGCCAGCAGTTACATAGGACAGGGGAACACCGGGGAGCTGTTTTTT
CASSYIGQGNTGELFF
>15|TRBJ2-7|TRBV19|TRBD2|-
TGTGCCAGTAGTAGGATACTCGGCGGGAGGTACGAGCAGTACTTC
CASSRILGGRYEQYF
>13|TRBJ1-6|TRBV28|-|-
TGTGCCAGCAGTTGGCAGGATAATTCACCCCTCCACTTT
CASSWQDNSPLHF
>14|TRBJ2-7|TRBV9|TRBD1|-
TGTGCCAGCAGCGTAGGGGACAGGGGGCGGGAGCAGTACTTC
CASSVGDRGREQYF
>15|TRBJ2-2|TRBV14|-|-
TGTGCCAGCAGCCCGATAGTTTCGAACACCGGGGAGCTGTTTTTT
CASSPIVSNTGELFF
>16|TRBJ2-7|TRBV4-1|TRBD2|-
TGCGCCAGCAGCCAAGATCGGGGCGGGAGAGCGTCCGAGCAGTACTTC
CASSQDRGGRASEQYF
>12|TRBJ2-7|TRBV7-6|-|-
TGTGCCAGCAGCCAGGGGAGCTACGAGCAGTACTTC
CASSQGSYEQYF
>12|TRBJ1-1|TRBV7-9|-|-
TGTGCCAGCAGCTCGGAGGATATTGAAGCTTTCTTT
CASSSEDIEAFF
>13|TRBJ2-7|TRBV19|TRBD2|once
TGTGCCAGTGCCCAGCGGGGCTCCTACGAGCAGTACTTC
CASAQRGSYEQYF
>13|TRBJ2-7|TRBV7-2|-|-
TGTGCCAGCAGCTTAGCGGGGGCTATACAGCAGTACTTC
CASSLAGAIQQYF
>15|TRBJ2-1|TRBV4-3|TRBD1|-
TGCGCCAGCAGCCGACGGACAGGTCCCGGCAGTGAGCAGTTCTTC
CASSRRTGPGSEQFF
>14|TRBJ1-1|TRBV28|-|-
TGTGCCAGCAGGCCCGGGACGGTGAACACTGAAGCTTTCTTT
CASRPGTVNTEAFF
>14|TRBJ2-5|TRBV11-2|TRBD2|-
TGTGCCAGCAGACGACTAGCGGGGAGGGAGACCCAGTACTTC
CASRRLAGRETQYF
>13|TRBJ1-2|TRBV7-3|-|few
TGTGCCAGCAGCCTCGACAGCAACTATGGCTACACCTTC
CASSLDSNYGYTF
>13|TRBJ2-5|TRBV10-3|-|-
TGTGCCATCGGTGCGGGAAGGGGGGAGACCCAGTACTTC
CAIGAGRGETQYF
>12|TRBJ2-7|TRBV19|-|-
TGTGCCAGTAGTAATCCGGGTTACGAGCAGTACTTC
CASSNPGYEQYF
>15|TRBJ2-7|TRBV19|-|-
TGTGCCAGTAGTATGTCAAGGGGCGGAATACACGAGCAGTACTTC
CASSMSRGGIHEQYF
>15|TRBJ2-7|TRBV7-3|TRBD2|-
TGTGCCAGCAGCGCAAACGCCGGGACTAGAGACGAGCAGTACTTC
CASSANAGTRDEQYF
>15|TRBJ1-5|TRBV6-5|-|-
TGTGCCAGCAGCCCAGGGGCCTATAGCAATCAGCCCCAGCATTTT
CASSPGAYSNQPQHF
>15|TRBJ2-3|TRBV27|-|once
TGTGCCAGCAGTTTAAGGGGCATCAGCACAGATACGCAGTATTTT
CASSLRGISTDTQYF
>16|TRBJ2-7|TRBV27|-|-
TGTGCCAGCAGTTTATCATGGGCTTCCAGCTCCTACGAGCAGTACTTC
CASSLSWASSSYEQYF
>12|TRBJ2-1|TRBV6-6|-|-
TGTGCCACCGACCCTGGGGGCGATGAGCAGTTCTTC
CATDPGGDEQFF
>17|TRBJ2-2|TRBV13|-|-
TGTGCCAGCAGCTTAGTGGTAGCGGACAGGCCCACCGGGGAGCTGTTTTTT
CASSLVVADRPTGELFF
>14|TRBJ2-7|TRBV19|TRBD1|-
TGTGCCAGTAGCTTCCGGGACAGGGGAGACGAGCAGTACTTC
CASSFRDRGDEQYF
>13|TRBJ1-3|TRBV7-7|-|-
TGTGCTAGCAGCCCTTTGCATGGAAACACCATATATTTT
CASSPLHGNTIYF
>14|TRBJ1-1|TRBV6-6|-|-
TGTGCCAGCAGCCCGCGGGGCATGAACACTGAAGCTTTCTTT
CASSPRGMNTEAFF
>15|TRBJ1-1|TRBV7-2|-|-
TGTGCCAGCAGCCCCGGCCTGGGGGTGAACACTGAAGCTTTCTTT
CASSPGLGVNTEAFF
>13|TRBJ1-2|TRBV29-1|-|-
TGCAGCGCCGGGATTGGGGGATTGGGTGGCTACACCTTC
CSAGIGGLGGYTF
>15|TRBJ2-5|TRBV15|-|once
TGTGCCACCAGCCTCGGGCGGGCCGCCTTAGGGACCCAGTACTTC
CATSLGRAALGTQYF
>12|TRBJ2-1|TRBV7-2|TRBD2|-
TGTGCCAGCAGCTACCTAGCGGCCGAGCAGTTCTTC
CASSYLAAEQFF
>12|TRBJ1-1|TRBV6-1|-|once
TGTGCCAGCAGTGATACGTGGACTGAAGCTTTCTTT
CASSDTWTEAFF
>14|TRBJ2-3|TRBV2|-|-
TGTGCCAGAACGGGTAGCGGAAGCACAGATACGCAGTATTTT
CARTGSGSTDTQYF
>13|TRBJ1-2|TRBV27|TRBD1|-
TGTGCCAGCAGTCCAGGGGGCAACTATGGCTACACCTTC
CASSPGGNYGYTF
>13|TRBJ2-2|TRBV7-7|-|-
TGTGCTAGCAGCCCTCAGGGTACCGGGGAGCTGTTTTTT
CASSPQGTGELFF
>14|TRBJ2-7|TRBV5-1|TRBD2|-
TGCGCCAGCAGCTTCCTAGCGGGGTCATACGAGCAGTACTTC
CASSFLAGSYEQYF
>15|TRBJ1-5|TRBV7-2|-|-
TGTGCCAGCAGCAGAGACCTCATTCGGGGGAGCCCCCAGCATTTT
CASSRDLIRGSPQHF
>15|TRBJ1-3|TRBV4-2|-|-
TGTGCCAGCAGCCTTGCCCAACGCTCTGGAAACACCATATATTTT
CASSLAQRSGNTIYF
>14|TRBJ2-7|TRBV27|TRBD2|few
TGTGCCAGCAAACTTAGCGGGAGGGCCGACGAGCAGTACTTC
CASKLSGRADEQYF
>15|TRBJ1-5|TRBV4-2|-|-
TGTGCCAGCAGCGCAGAGTTCTATAGCAATCAGCCCCAGCATTTT
CASSAEFYSNQPQHF